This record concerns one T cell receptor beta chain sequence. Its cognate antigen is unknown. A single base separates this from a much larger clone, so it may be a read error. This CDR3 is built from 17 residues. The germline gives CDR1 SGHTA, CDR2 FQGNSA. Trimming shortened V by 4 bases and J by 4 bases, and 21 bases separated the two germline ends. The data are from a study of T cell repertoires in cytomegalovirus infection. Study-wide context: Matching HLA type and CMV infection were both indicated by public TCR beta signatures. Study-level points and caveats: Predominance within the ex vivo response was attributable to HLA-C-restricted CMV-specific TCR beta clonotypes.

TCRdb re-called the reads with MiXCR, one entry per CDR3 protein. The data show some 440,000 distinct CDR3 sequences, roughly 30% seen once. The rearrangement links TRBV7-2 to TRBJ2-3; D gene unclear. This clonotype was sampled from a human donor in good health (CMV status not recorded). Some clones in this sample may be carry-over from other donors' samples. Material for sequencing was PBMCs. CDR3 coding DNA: TGTGCCAGCAGCTCAACACCGATAGGGTATGGGGCAGATACGCAGTATTTT. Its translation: CASSSTPIGYGADTQYF.